Listed here are 17 T cell receptor beta chains from one sample, sequenced in a study of identifying expanded T cells in peripheral blood. Data came from immunoSEQ multiplex PCR; TCRdb stores just in-frame clones and leaves some out. The top ten clones hold 7% to 7.5% of a sample with about 82,000 clones, approximately 90% of them seen once. The sequenced material came from blood. These TCRs come from a person aged 18 to 70 in good health.

The V call is TRBV21-1, the J call TRBJ2-3; the table's D call of TRBD1 was not tested on the DNA. TRBV21-1 is a recognized pseudogene. CDR3 size: 18 residues. The CDR3 nucleotides are TGTGCCAGCAGCAAAAGGTACCGGACAGGGGGTTTCACAGATACGCAGTATTTT. It translates to CASSKRYRTGGFTDTQYF.

The chain carries TRBV19 and TRBJ2-3; a possible D gene is TRBD2 (7 bases). The CDR3 runs to 14 residues. From germline, CDR1 is LNHDA and CDR2 SQIVND (reference sequence). V was cut by 7 bases and J by 1 base, with 12 bases left in between. CDR3 protein: CASTRGGGTDTQYF. As DNA, the CDR3 is TGTGCCAGTACAAGGGGGGGAGGCACAGATACGCAGTATTTT.

The V gene is TRBV19, the J gene TRBJ2-3; TRBD2 aligns across 7 bases. V gave up 8 bases and J gave up 4 bases; unmatched junction bases: 12. The CDR3 covers 15 residues. Germline loops: CDR1 LNHDA, CDR2 SQIVND (reference sequence). CDR3 amino acids: CASSPTGTKADTQYF. The CDR3 nucleotides are TGTGCCAGTTCTCCTACCGGGACTAAAGCAGATACGCAGTATTTT.

The sample holds one count of this clone. The chain couples TRBV30 to TRBJ1-5; D gene unclear. CDR1 GTSNPN and CDR2 SVGIG come from the germline V gene (reference sequence). This CDR3 is 16 amino acids long. The V gene lost 0 bases and the J gene lost 4 bases, with 16 bases spanning the gap. The DNA of the CDR3 is TGTGCCTGGAGTGTCGGATCGGCGGGAATGAATCAGCCCCAGCATTTT. This gives the protein CAWSVGSAGMNQPQHF.

J is TRBJ2-1 and V is TRBV6-5, with D perhaps matching TRBD1 (6 bases). Trimming took off 2 bases at V and 7 bases at J, with 12 bases between the two ends. Germline-derived CDR1 and CDR2 are MNHEY and SVGAGI. The CDR3 is 14 amino acids. CDR3 in amino acids: CASSYGRGRNEQFF. The CDR3 region has the DNA TGTGCCAGCAGTTACGGCAGGGGAAGGAATGAGCAGTTCTTC.

The genes are TRBV12-5 and TRBJ2-3; D is unresolved. Between the trimmed V and J ends, which lost 2 bases and 6 bases, there was a span of 12 bases. Germline values: CDR1 LGHNT, CDR2 FRNRAP. The CDR3 sequence is 14 residues long. The CDR3 protein is CASGLPFGQDTQYF. DNA for the CDR3: TGTGCTAGTGGTTTGCCATTCGGGCAGGATACGCAGTATTTT.

The V and J genes are TRBV28 and TRBJ1-2, with TRBD1 matching 8 bases. This CDR3 comprises 19 residues. Germline CDR1 MDHEN, CDR2 SYDVKM. The V segment lost 0 bases and the J segment 2 bases; nucleotides outside the gene matches: 14. CDR3 region: CASSLWVGDRYEGNYGYTF. The CDR3 bases are TGTGCCAGCAGTTTATGGGTTGGGGACAGGTACGAGGGGAACTATGGCTACACCTTC.

With regard to this clone: Other nucleotide sequences from this sample produce the same CDR3. The chain employs TRBV20-1 and TRBJ2-5; no clear D. Germline loops: CDR1 DFQATT, CDR2 SNEGSKA (reference sequence). The CDR3 extends over 10 amino acids. Trimming took off 2 bases at V and 2 bases at J, with 0 bases between the two ends. Here the CDR3 reads CSARQETQYF. DNA of the CDR3: TGCAGTGCTAGACAAGAGACCCAGTACTTC.

This clone was found a few times. The chain has TRBV5-1 and TRBJ2-2, with TRBD1 matching over 11 bases. Germline V gene sequence: CDR1 SGHRS, CDR2 YFSETQ. The ends lost 3 bases at V and 4 bases at J; junction bases unmatched: 2. This CDR3 spans 15 amino acids. This CDR3 is CASSSGQGGTGELFF. The CDR3 bases are TGCGCCAGCAGCTCGGGACAGGGGGGCACCGGGGAGCTGTTTTTT.

The V gene is TRBV5-5, the J gene TRBJ2-2, with TRBD2 as a possible D gene (7 bases). Trimming took off 3 bases at V and 5 bases at J, with 14 bases between the two ends. The CDR3 runs 15 residues. CDR1 is SGHKS, CDR2 YYEKEE, per germline (reference sequence). CDR3 in amino acids: CASSYSGGRTGELFF. CDR3 nucleotide sequence: TGTGCCAGCAGCTACTCGGGGGGCCGTACCGGGGAGCTGTTTTTT. The full variable domain, with the rest looked up from reference TRBV5-5 and TRBJ2-2, is DAGVTQSPTHLIKTRGQQVTLRCSPISGHKSVSWYQQVLGQGPQFIFQYYEKEERGRGNFPDRFSARQFPNYSSELNVNALLLGDSALYLCASSYSGGRTGELFFGEGSRLTVL.

This sequence joins TRBV7-9 and TRBJ1-2; D is unclear. V was cut by 6 bases and J by 6 bases, with 11 bases left in between. This CDR3 comprises 12 residues. Germline V gene data show CDR1 as SEHNR and CDR2 as FQNEAQ (reference sequence). This CDR3 reads CASSPDLDGYTF. CDR3 nucleotide sequence: TGTGCCAGCAGTCCCGACCTGGATGGCTACACCTTC.

This chain links TRBV5-8 with TRBJ2-3, with 8 bases aligning to TRBD1. The CDR3 has 14 residues. The J segment lost 2 bases and the V segment lost 9 bases, leaving 8 bases of the junction unmatched. Germline CDR1 and CDR2: SGHTS and YDEGEE. The CDR3 DNA sequence: TGTGCCAACGCAGGGGGCGCGGACACAGATACGCAGTATTTT. Translating gives CANAGGADTDTQYF.

The chain joins TRBV6-5 to TRBJ2-2; perhaps D is TRBD1 or TRBD2 (6 bases each). This CDR3 contains 15 residues. From germline, CDR1 is MNHEY and CDR2 SVGAGI. V lost 6 bases to trimming and J lost 5 bases, with 16 bases between them. The CDR3 bases are TGTGCCAGCAGCGCGGGACACCCCGGTACCGGGGAGCTGTTTTTT. Translated, it gives CASSAGHPGTGELFF.

The V and J genes are TRBV30 and TRBJ1-1; 10 bases line up with TRBD1. J gave up 3 bases and V 1 base, and 8 bases lay outside the gene matches. CDR1 is GTSNPN and CDR2 is SVGIG in the germline V gene (reference sequence). The CDR3 covers 16 residues. In DNA form, the CDR3 reads TGTGCCTGGAGTGCTACCCCCGGGACAGGGGACACTGAAGCTTTCTTT. Protein: CAWSATPGTGDTEAFF.

This chain links TRBV19 with TRBJ1-3; 7 nucleotides line up with TRBD1. The V segment lost 11 bases and the J segment 2 bases; nucleotides outside the gene matches: 6. This CDR3 spans 13 amino acids. Per the germline V gene, CDR1 is LNHDA and CDR2 is SQIVND (reference sequence). The CDR3 spells CASTQGAGNTIYF. CDR3 in DNA: TGTGCCTCGACTCAGGGGGCTGGAAACACCATATATTTT.

V and J are TRBV7-9 and TRBJ2-3, with TRBD2 identical over 7 bases. This CDR3 spans 13 amino acids. Unmatched junction bases numbered 8, after V lost 8 bases and J lost 6 bases. Germline V CDR1 and CDR2: SEHNR, FQNEAQ (reference sequence). The CDR3 DNA sequence: TGTGCCAGCCCTGCGGGAGATACGGATACGCAGTATTTT. This gives the protein CASPAGDTDTQYF.

This clone was observed a single time. The V gene is TRBV28, the J gene TRBJ1-1; D might be TRBD1 (5 bases). Trimming removed 3 bases from V and 5 bases from J, with 16 bases in between. CDR3 length: 15 residues. Per the germline V gene, CDR1 is MDHEN and CDR2 is SYDVKM. CDR3 in amino acids: CASSFVPQGGTEAFF. DNA for the CDR3: TGTGCCAGCAGTTTTGTTCCGCAGGGTGGGACTGAAGCTTTCTTT.